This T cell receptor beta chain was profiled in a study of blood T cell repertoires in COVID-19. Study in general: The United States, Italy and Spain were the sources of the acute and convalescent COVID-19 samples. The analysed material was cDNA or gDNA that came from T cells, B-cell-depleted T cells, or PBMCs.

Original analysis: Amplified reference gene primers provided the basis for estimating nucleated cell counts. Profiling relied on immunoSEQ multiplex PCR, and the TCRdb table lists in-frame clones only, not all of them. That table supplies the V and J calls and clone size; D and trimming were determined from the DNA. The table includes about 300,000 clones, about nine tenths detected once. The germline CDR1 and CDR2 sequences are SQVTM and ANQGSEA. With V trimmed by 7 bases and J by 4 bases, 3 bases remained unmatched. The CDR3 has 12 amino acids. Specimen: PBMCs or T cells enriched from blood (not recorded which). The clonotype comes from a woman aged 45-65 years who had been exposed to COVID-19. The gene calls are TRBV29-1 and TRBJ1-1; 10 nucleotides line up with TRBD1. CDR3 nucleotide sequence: TGCAGCGGACAGGGGGCTGGCACTGAAGCTTTCTTT. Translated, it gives CSGQGAGTEAFF. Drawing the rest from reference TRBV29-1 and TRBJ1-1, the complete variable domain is SAVISQKPSRDICQRGTSLTIQCQVDSQVTMMFWYRQQPGQSLTLIATANQGSEATYESGFVIDKFPISRPNLTFSTLTVSNMSPEDSSIYLCSGQGAGTEAFFGQGTRLTVV.